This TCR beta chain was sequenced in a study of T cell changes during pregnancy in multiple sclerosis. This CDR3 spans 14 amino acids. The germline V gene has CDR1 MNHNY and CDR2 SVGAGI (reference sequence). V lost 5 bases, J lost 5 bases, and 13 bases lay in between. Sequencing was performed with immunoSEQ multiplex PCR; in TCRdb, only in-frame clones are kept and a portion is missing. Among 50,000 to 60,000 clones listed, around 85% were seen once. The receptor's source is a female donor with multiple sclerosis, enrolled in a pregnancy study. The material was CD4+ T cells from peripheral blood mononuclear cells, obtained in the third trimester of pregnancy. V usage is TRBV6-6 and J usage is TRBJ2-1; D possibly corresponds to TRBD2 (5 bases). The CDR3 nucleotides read TGTGCCAGCAGTCGGGAACCAGGAAACAATGAGCAGTTCTTC. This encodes CASSREPGNNEQFF.